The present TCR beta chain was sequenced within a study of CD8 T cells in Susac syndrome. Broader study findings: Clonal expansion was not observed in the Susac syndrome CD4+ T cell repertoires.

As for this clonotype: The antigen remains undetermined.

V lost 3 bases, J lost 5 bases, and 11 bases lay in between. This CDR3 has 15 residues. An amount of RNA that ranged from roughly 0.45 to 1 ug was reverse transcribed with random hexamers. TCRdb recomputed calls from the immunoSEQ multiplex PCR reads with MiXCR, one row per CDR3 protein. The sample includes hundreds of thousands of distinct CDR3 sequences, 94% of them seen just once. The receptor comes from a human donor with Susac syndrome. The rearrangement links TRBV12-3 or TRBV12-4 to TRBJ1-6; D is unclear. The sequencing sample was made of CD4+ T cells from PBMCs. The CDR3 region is CASSLGRNNNSPLHF. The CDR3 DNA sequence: TGTGCCAGCAGTTTGGGCAGAAATAATAATTCACCCCTCCACTTT.